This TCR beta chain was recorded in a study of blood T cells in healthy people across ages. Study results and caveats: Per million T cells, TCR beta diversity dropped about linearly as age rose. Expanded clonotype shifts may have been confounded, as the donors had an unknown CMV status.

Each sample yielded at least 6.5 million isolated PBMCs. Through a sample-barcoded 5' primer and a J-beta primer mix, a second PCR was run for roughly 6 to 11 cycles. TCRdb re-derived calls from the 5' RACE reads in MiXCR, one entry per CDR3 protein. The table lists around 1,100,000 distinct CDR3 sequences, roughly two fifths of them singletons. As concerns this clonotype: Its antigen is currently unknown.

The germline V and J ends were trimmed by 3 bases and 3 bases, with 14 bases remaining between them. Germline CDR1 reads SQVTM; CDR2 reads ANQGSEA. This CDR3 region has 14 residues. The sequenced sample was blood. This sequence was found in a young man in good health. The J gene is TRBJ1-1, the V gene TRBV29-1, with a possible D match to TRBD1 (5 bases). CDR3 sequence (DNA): TGCAGCGTTGAGCGCTGGGACGCGGACACTGAAGCTTTCTTT. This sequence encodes CSVERWDADTEAFF.